One and the same sample provided the 8 T cell receptor beta chains below, sequenced in a study of T cell changes during pregnancy in multiple sclerosis. Using immunoSEQ multiplex PCR, the repertoire was profiled, and TCRdb retains in-frame clones only, with some absent. Of around 96,000 clones listed, about 93% are singletons. The source material was peripheral blood, sampled after pregnancy. These receptors all stem from a female donor in good health, enrolled as a control in a pregnancy study.

The V call is TRBV27, the J call TRBJ2-1; 8 nucleotides agree with TRBD2. The length of the CDR3 is 14 residues. With V trimmed by 3 bases and J by 2 bases, 0 bases remained unmatched. In germline, CDR1 is MNHEY, CDR2 SMNVEV (reference sequence). CDR3 sequence (DNA): TGTGCCAGCAGTTTTAGCGGGGCCTACAATGAGCAGTTCTTC. Protein product: CASSFSGAYNEQFF.

This clone showed up just once. The chain has TRBV19 and TRBJ2-4; D may be TRBD1 or TRBD2 (5 bases each). This CDR3 contains 16 residues. V was clipped by 10 bases and J by 2 bases, with 21 bases between them. Germline CDR1 LNHDA, CDR2 SQIVND (reference sequence). The CDR3 bases are TGTGCCACCAGTTTAGAGGGGCTGAAGCCCAAAAACATTCAGTACTTC. This translates into CATSLEGLKPKNIQYF. Filled out from reference TRBV19 and TRBJ2-4, the complete variable domain reads DGGITQSPKYLFRKEGQNVTLSCEQNLNHDAMYWYRQDPGQGLRLIYYSQIVNDFQKGDIAEGYSVSREKKESFPLTVTSAQKNPTAFYLCATSLEGLKPKNIQYFGAGTRLSVL.

V and J are TRBV10-3 and TRBJ2-7, with 7 bases matching TRBD1. After removal of 3 bases from V and 3 bases from J, the junction contained 2 bases not matched to a gene. The germline V gene has CDR1 ENHRY and CDR2 SYGVKD. The CDR3 is 13 residues long. CDR3 amino acids: CAISEWDSYEQYF. In DNA form, the CDR3 reads TGTGCCATCAGTGAATGGGACAGCTACGAGCAGTACTTC.

This rearrangement joins TRBV5-1 to TRBJ2-1; D perhaps matches TRBD1 (6 bases). V shed 4 bases and J shed 0 bases, with 20 bases lying between them. This CDR3 spans 18 amino acids. Germline assignment: CDR1 SGHRS and CDR2 YFSETQ. The CDR3 sequence: CASSQGQSTLPSYNEQFF. CDR3 nucleotides: TGCGCCAGCAGCCAAGGACAGAGCACACTTCCCTCCTACAATGAGCAGTTCTTC.

This clone was recorded a few times. This chain connects TRBV19 to TRBJ2-7; D is unresolved. Trimming took off 9 bases at V and 6 bases at J, with 12 bases between the two ends. The CDR3 contains 11 residues. CDR1 is LNHDA and CDR2 is SQIVND in the germline V gene (reference sequence). The CDR3 DNA reads TGTGCCAGCCTCCCTATGTGCGAGCAGTACTTC. This encodes CASLPMCEQYF.

DNA for the CDR3: TGTGCCAGCAGCTTGGCAGGTACCCAAGAGACCCAGTACTTC. This sequence encodes CASSLAGTQETQYF. V usage is TRBV5-4 and J usage is TRBJ2-5; D remains unclear. Germline CDR1 reads SGHNT; CDR2 reads YYREEE (reference sequence). V lost 0 bases and J lost 1, with 7 bases in between. The CDR3 runs 14 residues.

The V gene is TRBV28, the J gene TRBJ1-1, with a weak D call TRBD1 (6 bases). This CDR3 has 13 residues. Germline CDR1 reads MDHEN; CDR2 reads SYDVKM. V dropped 4 bases and J dropped 4 bases, with 10 bases sitting between them. CDR3 sequence: CASSYGQRTEAFF. The CDR3 nucleotides read TGTGCCAGCAGTTACGGACAGCGCACTGAAGCTTTCTTT.

The rearrangement joins TRBV15 to TRBJ2-1; tentative D call: TRBD1 (6 bases). This CDR3 has 13 residues. Trimming removed 4 bases at V and 4 bases at J, with 8 bases between. Germline V gene lookup returns CDR1 LNHNV and CDR2 YYDKDF (reference sequence). The CDR3 protein is CATSMDSYNEQFF. The CDR3 DNA sequence: TGTGCCACCAGCATGGACAGTTACAATGAGCAGTTCTTC. The variable domain in full, completed from reference TRBV15 and TRBJ2-1, reads DAMVIQNPRYQVTQFGKPVTLSCSQTLNHNVMYWYQQKSSQAPKLLFHYYDKDFNNEADTPDNFQSRRPNTSFCFLDIRSPGLGDTAMYLCATSMDSYNEQFFGPGTRLTVL.